This is a list of T cell receptor beta chains from one sample in a study of T cells in localized non-small cell lung cancer. The assay was immunoSEQ multiplex PCR, and TCRdb's table has in-frame clones only and misses some. The sample holds about 59,000 clones, roughly 90% seen once. Material: peripheral blood, obtained before any cancer treatment. These receptors originate from a man between 40 and 75 years old with stage I squamous cell lung carcinoma. Both conserved end residues are part of each CDR3. The order of the fields is clone size, J gene, D gene, V gene, CDR3 protein, CDR3 DNA. A D gene is named only where the DNA matches it firmly. A clone size is listed for some rows: how often the clone was seen (once, few, many), or a class if it is expanded.

NA	TRBJ2-1	NA	TRBV9	CASSASGLGDEQFF	TGTGCCAGCAGCGCCTCGGGTCTGGGGGATGAGCAGTTCTTC
NA	TRBJ2-1	NA	TRBV5-5	CASRATGSSYNEQFF	TGTGCCAGCAGGGCTACAGGGAGCTCCTACAATGAGCAGTTCTTC
NA	TRBJ2-7	TRBD1	TRBV5-5	CASSSPGQGSYEQYF	TGTGCCAGCAGCTCCCCGGGACAGGGGAGCTACGAGCAGTACTTC
NA	TRBJ1-4	TRBD1	TRBV11-1	CASSPDRGLNEKLFF	TGTGCCAGCAGCCCCGACAGGGGTTTAAATGAAAAACTGTTTTTT
NA	TRBJ1-1	NA	TRBV30	CAWSEGVTSEAFF	TGTGCCTGGAGTGAGGGGGTTACATCTGAAGCTTTCTTT
NA	TRBJ1-5	TRBD1	TRBV28	CASSLATGGQPQHF	TGTGCCAGCAGTTTAGCGACAGGGGGACAGCCCCAGCATTTT
NA	TRBJ1-1	NA	TRBV18	CASSPFREASYEAFF	TGTGCCAGCTCACCATTCCGGGAAGCCTCATATGAAGCTTTCTTT
once	TRBJ1-2	NA	TRBV4-3	CASSQALGTVYTF	TGCGCCAGCAGCCAGGCATTGGGGACGGTCTACACCTTC
NA	TRBJ2-3	NA	TRBV30	CASRGRVRSDTQYF	TGTGCCTCCCGCGGCAGGGTACGGTCGGATACGCAGTATTTT
NA	TRBJ1-5	NA	TRBV21-1	CASSKEKDGPNQPQHF	TGTGCCAGCAGCAAAGAAAAAGACGGGCCTAATCAGCCCCAGCATTTT
NA	TRBJ2-5	TRBD2	TRBV7-2	CASSSILAGGRETQYF	TGTGCCAGCAGCTCAATCCTAGCGGGAGGGAGAGAGACCCAGTACTTC
NA	TRBJ1-2	TRBD1	TRBV19	CASSSPDRDGYTF	TGTGCCAGTAGTTCCCCGGACAGGGATGGCTACACCTTC
NA	TRBJ2-3	NA	TRBV10-2	CASSFRDPRFADTQYF	TGCGCCAGCAGTTTCCGGGACCCCCGGTTCGCAGATACGCAGTATTTT
NA	TRBJ1-1	TRBD1	TRBV5-1	CASSPRGLNTEAFF	TGCGCCAGCAGCCCTAGGGGGCTGAACACTGAAGCTTTCTTT
NA	TRBJ2-7	NA	TRBV4-3	CASSQDRIGSYEQYF	TGCGCCAGCAGCCAAGATAGAATTGGTTCCTACGAGCAGTACTTC
NA	TRBJ2-1	TRBD2	TRBV28	CASSLSSPTPRSGRGTYNEQFF	TGTGCCAGCAGTTTATCATCGCCCACCCCCCGTAGCGGGAGGGGTACCTACAATGAGCAGTTCTTC
NA	TRBJ2-7	NA	TRBV29-1	CSVRTNSYEQYF	TGCAGCGTCCGGACCAACTCCTACGAGCAGTACTTC
NA	TRBJ2-5	NA	TRBV5-1	CASSLESETQYF	TGCGCCAGCAGCCTGGAGTCGGAGACCCAGTACTTC
NA	TRBJ2-3	NA	TRBV19	CASSIRTDTQYF	TGTGCCAGTAGTATAAGGACAGATACGCAGTATTTT
few	TRBJ2-7	NA	TRBV7-2	CASSLFRFGLGEGEQYF	TGTGCCAGCAGCTTATTTAGGTTTGGGCTAGGGGAAGGGGAGCAGTACTTC
NA	TRBJ2-1	NA	TRBV11-2	CASSLGGQYNEQFF	TGTGCCAGCAGCTTAGGTGGACAATACAATGAGCAGTTCTTC
NA	TRBJ1-1	NA	TRBV2	CASSGNGVTEAFF	TGTGCCAGCAGTGGGAACGGGGTTACTGAAGCTTTCTTT
NA	TRBJ2-2	NA	TRBV11-3	CASSSDRWGELSGELFF	TGTGCCAGCAGCTCGGATAGGTGGGGAGAATTGTCCGGGGAGCTGTTTTTT
NA	TRBJ1-6	NA	TRBV11-2	CASSSRAGNSPLHF	TGTGCCAGCAGCTCCAGGGCGGGGAATTCACCCCTCCACTTT
NA	TRBJ2-2	NA	TRBV6-1	CASSATRANTGELFF	TGTGCCAGCAGTGCGACCCGGGCGAACACCGGGGAGCTGTTTTTT